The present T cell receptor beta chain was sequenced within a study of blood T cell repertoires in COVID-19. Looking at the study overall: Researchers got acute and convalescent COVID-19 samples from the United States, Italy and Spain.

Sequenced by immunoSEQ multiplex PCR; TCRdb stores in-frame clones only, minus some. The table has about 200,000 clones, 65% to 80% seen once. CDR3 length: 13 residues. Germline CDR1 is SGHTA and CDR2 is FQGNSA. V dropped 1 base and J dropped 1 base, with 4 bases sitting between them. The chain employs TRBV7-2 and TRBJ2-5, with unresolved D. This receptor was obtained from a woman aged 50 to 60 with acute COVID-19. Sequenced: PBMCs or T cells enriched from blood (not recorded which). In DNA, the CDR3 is TGTGCCAGCAGCTTAGTCAGCCAAGAGACCCAGTACTTC. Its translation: CASSLVSQETQYF.